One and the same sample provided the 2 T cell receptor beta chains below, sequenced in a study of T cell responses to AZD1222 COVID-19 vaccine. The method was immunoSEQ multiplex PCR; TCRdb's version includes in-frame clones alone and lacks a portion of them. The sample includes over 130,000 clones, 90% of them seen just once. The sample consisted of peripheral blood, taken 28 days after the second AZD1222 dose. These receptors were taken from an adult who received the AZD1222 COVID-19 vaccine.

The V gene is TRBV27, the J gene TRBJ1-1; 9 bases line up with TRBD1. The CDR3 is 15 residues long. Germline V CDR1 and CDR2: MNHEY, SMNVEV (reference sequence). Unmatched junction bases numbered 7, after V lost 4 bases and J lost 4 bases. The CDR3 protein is CASSSFLQGATEAFF. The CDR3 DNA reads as TGTGCCAGCAGTTCCTTCCTACAGGGGGCCACTGAAGCTTTCTTT.

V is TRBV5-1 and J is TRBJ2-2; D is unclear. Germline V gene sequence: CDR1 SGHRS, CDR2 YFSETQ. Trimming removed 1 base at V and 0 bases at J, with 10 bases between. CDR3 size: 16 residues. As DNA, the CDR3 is TGCGCCAGCAGCTTGTGGCCCAGCGCGAACACCGGGGAGCTGTTTTTT. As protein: CASSLWPSANTGELFF.